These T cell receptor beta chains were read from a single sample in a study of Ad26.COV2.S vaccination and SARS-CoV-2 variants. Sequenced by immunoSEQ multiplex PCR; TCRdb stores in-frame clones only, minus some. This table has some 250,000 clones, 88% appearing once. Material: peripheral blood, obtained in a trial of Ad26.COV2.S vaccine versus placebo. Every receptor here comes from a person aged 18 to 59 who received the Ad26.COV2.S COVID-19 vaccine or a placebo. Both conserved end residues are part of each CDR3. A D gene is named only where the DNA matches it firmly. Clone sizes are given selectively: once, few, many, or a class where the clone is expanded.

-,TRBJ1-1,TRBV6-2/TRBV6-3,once,CASSYRQQGNTEAFF,TGTGCCAGCAGTTACCGTCAACAGGGGAACACTGAAGCTTTCTTT
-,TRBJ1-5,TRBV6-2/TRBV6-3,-,CASSYQGQGNQPQHF,TGTGCCAGCAGTTACCAGGGGCAGGGCAATCAGCCCCAGCATTTT
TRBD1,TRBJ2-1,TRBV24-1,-,CATSDLQRTGGNEQFF,TGTGCCACCAGTGATTTGCAACGGACAGGGGGGAATGAGCAGTTCTTC
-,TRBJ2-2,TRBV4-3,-,CASSQDEGRITGELFF,TGCGCCAGCAGCCAAGACGAGGGCAGAATCACCGGGGAGCTGTTTTTT
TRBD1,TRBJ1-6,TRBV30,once,CAWRAGQGNNSPLHF,TGTGCCTGGAGGGCCGGACAGGGAAACAATTCACCCCTCCACTTT
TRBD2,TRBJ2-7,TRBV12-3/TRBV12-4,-,CASSARLAGEVYF,TGTGCCAGCAGTGCCAGACTAGCGGGAGAAGTGTACTTC
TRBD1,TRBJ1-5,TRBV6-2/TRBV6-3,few,CASSGHGQGKGQPQHF,TGTGCCAGCAGTGGGCACGGACAGGGAAAAGGCCAGCCCCAGCATTTT
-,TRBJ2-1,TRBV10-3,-,CAISESMRVEQFF,TGTGCCATCAGTGAGTCCATGAGGGTTGAGCAGTTCTTC
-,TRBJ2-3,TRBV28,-,CASSLDGPQGDTQYF,TGTGCCAGCAGTTTAGATGGGCCTCAAGGGGATACGCAGTATTTT
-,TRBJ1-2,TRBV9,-,CASSVSPAETNYGYTF,TGTGCCAGCAGCGTATCCCCCGCCGAAACTAACTATGGCTACACCTTC
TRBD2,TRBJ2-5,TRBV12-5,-,CASGLGLAGAPGETQYF,TGTGCTAGTGGTTTGGGACTAGCGGGGGCCCCAGGAGAGACCCAGTACTTC
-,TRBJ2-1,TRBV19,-,CASSIEFTSGPYNEQFF,TGTGCCAGTAGTATAGAATTTACGTCAGGCCCCTACAATGAGCAGTTCTTC
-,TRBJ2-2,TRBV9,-,CASCLGVAGELFF,TGTGCCAGCTGCCTGGGGGTGGCCGGGGAGCTGTTTTTT
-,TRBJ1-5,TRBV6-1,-,CASSEGASRDQPQHF,TGTGCCAGCAGTGAGGGAGCCTCTAGGGATCAGCCCCAGCATTTT
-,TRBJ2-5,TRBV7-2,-,CASSLAATEETQYF,TGTGCCAGCAGCTTAGCGGCGACGGAAGAGACCCAGTACTTC
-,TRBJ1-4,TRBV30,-,CAWTLGGSEKLFF,TGTGCCTGGACCCTCGGCGGGAGTGAAAAACTGTTTTTT
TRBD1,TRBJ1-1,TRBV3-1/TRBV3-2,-,CASSRETGGTEAFF,TGTGCCAGCAGCCGAGAGACAGGGGGAACTGAAGCTTTCTTT